This T cell receptor (beta chain) was documented in a study of T cells in Graves' hyperthyroidism and ophthalmopathy. Study-wide results and limits: Expanded thyroid clonotypes (above 0.001) were mostly also found in blood.

Across 18 months, stable Graves' hyperthyroidism was marked by no progression to ophthalmopathy. The PBMCs were taken from approximately 9.7 ml of fresh peripheral blood. RNA transcripts were the template for amplifying TCR beta CDR3 regions. A first-round RT-PCR of the TCR CDR3 used the HTBI primer set. A single record per CDR3 protein comes from TCRdb applying MiXCR to the multiplex PCR reads. This table holds roughly 700,000 distinct CDR3 sequences, 15% to 20% found once. Germline CDR1 and CDR2: LNHDA and SQIVND (reference sequence). CDR3 length equals 12 residues. Trimming shortened V by 3 bases and J by 6 bases, and 5 bases separated the two germline ends. In this sample, this clonotype turned up a few times. Its antigen is still unknown.

The sequencing sample was made of blood. This chain links TRBV19 with TRBJ2-2; no definite D call. The sequence was collected from a man between 50 and 59 years old with Graves' hyperthyroidism. The CDR3 DNA follows: TGTGCCAGTAGTATGTGGCCCGGGGAGCTGTTTTTT. This encodes CASSMWPGELFF.